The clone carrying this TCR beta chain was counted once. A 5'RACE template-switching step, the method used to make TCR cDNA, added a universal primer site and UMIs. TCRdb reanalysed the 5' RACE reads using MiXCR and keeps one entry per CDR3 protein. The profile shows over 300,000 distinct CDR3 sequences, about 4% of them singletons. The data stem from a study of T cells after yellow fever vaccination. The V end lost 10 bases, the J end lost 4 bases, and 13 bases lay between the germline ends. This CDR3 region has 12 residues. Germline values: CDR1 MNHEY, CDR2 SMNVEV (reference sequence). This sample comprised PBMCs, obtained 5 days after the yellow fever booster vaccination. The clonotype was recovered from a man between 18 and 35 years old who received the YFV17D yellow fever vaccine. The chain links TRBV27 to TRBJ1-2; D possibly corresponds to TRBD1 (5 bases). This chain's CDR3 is CATMGQGYGYTF. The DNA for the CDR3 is TGTGCCACCATGGGGCAAGGCTATGGCTACACCTTC.